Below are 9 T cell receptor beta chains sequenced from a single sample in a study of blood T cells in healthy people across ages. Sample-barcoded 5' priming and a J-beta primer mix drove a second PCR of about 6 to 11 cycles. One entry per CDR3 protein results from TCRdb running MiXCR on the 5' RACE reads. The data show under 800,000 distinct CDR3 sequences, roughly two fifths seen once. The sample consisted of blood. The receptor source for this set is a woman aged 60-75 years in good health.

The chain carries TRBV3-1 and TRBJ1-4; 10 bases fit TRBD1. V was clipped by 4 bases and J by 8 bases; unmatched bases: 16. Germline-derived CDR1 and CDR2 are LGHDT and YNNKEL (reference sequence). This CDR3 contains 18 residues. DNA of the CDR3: TGTGCCAGCAGCCTATCCGGGACAGGGGTGTTTGGTGGAGAAAAACTGTTTTTT. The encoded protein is CASSLSGTGVFGGEKLFF.

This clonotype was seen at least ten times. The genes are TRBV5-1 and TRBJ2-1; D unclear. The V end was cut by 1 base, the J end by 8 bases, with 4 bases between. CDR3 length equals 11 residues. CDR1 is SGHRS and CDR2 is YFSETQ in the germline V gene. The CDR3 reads CASSLTDEQFF. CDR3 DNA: TGCGCCAGCAGCTTGACCGATGAGCAGTTCTTC.

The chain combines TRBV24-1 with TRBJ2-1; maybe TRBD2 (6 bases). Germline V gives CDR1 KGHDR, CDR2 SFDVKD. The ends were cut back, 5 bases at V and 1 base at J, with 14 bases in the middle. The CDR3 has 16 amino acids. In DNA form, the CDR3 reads TGTGCCACCAGTGGCGACGGGAGCGCTTCCTACAATGAGCAGTTCTTC. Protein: CATSGDGSASYNEQFF.

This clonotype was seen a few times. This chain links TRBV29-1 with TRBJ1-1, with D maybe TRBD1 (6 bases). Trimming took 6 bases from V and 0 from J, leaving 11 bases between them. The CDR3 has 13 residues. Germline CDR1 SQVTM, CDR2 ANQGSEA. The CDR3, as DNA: TGCAGCGTAAATGGACAGATGAACACTGAAGCTTTCTTT. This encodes CSVNGQMNTEAFF.

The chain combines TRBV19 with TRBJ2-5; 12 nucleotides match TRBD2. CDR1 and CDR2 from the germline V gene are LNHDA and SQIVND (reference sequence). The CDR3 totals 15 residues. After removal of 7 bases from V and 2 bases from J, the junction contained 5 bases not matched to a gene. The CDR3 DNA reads TGTGCCAGTACCCGGACTAGCGGGGCACAAGAGACCCAGTACTTC. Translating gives CASTRTSGAQETQYF.

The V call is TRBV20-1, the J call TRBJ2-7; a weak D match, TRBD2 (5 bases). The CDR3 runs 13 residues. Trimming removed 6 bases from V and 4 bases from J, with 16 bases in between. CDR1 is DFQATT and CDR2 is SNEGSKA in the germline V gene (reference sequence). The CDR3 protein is CSARRVGVYEQYF. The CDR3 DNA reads TGCAGTGCCAGACGAGTCGGGGTTTACGAGCAGTACTTC.

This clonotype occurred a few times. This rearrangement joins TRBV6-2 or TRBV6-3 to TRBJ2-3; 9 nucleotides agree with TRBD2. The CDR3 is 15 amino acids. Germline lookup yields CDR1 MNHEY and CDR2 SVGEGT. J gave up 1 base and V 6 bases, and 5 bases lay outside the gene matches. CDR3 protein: CASRARTSGTDTQYF. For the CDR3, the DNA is TGTGCCAGCAGGGCACGGACTAGCGGCACAGATACGCAGTATTTT.

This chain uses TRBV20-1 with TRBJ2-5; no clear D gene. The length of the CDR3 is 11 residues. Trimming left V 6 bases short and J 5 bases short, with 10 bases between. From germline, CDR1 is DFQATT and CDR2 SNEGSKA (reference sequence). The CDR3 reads CSATQGETQYF. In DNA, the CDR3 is TGCAGTGCAACCCAAGGGGAGACCCAGTACTTC.

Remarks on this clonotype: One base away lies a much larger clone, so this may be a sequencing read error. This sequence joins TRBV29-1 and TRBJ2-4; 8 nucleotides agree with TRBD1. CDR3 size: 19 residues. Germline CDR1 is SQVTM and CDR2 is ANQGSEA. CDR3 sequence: CSVANPGQGIMGAKNIRYF. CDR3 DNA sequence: TGCAGCGTAGCGAACCCCGGACAGGGTATAATGGGTGCCAAAAACATTCGGTACTTC.